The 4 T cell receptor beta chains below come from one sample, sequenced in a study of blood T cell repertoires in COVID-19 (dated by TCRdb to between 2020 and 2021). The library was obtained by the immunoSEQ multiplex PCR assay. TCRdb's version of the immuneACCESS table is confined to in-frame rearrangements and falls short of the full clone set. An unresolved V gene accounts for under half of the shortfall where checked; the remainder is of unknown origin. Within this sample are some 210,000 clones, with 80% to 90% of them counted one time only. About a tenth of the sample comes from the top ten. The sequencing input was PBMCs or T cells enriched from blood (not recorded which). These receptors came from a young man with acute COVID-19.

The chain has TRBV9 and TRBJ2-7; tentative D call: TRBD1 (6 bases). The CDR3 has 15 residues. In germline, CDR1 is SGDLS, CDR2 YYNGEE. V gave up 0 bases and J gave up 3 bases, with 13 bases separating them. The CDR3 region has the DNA TGTGCCAGCAGCGTAGAGCGACAGGACGACTACGAGCAGTACTTC. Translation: CASSVERQDDYEQYF.

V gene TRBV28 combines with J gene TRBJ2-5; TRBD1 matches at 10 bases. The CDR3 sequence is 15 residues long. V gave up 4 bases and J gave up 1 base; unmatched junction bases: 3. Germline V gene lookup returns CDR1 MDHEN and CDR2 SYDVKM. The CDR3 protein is CASSSRDRGQETQYF. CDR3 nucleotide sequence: TGTGCCAGCAGTTCCCGGGACAGGGGCCAAGAGACCCAGTACTTC.

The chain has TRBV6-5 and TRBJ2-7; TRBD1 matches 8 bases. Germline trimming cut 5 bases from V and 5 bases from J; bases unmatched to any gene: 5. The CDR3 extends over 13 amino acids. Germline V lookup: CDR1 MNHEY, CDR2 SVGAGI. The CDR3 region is CASSLQGADEQYF. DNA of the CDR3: TGTGCCAGCAGTCTCCAGGGGGCGGACGAGCAGTACTTC.

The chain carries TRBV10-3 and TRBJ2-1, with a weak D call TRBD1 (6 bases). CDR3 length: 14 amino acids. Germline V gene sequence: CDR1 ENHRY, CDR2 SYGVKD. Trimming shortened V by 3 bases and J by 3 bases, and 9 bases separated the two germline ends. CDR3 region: CAISDRGDYNEQFF. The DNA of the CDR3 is TGTGCCATCAGTGACAGGGGCGACTACAATGAGCAGTTCTTC.